The 17 T cell receptor beta chains below come from one sample, sequenced in a study of blood T cell repertoires in COVID-19. The protocol was immunoSEQ multiplex PCR, while the TCRdb copy is restricted to in-frame clones and leaves out a portion. The data show around 100,000 clones, with roughly 86% seen just once and around 6.5% held by the top ten. Material for sequencing was peripheral blood. These receptors were taken from a woman aged 55-70 years with acute or convalescent COVID-19.

The V gene is TRBV5-6, the J gene TRBJ1-2; tentative D call: TRBD1 (6 bases). The CDR3 spans 12 residues. Germline V lookup: CDR1 SGHDT, CDR2 YYEEEE. V was pared by 6 bases and J by 8 bases, with 14 bases between. The CDR3 DNA follows: TGTGCCAGCAACAGGGTGAGTGGAGGCTACACCTTC. Protein sequence: CASNRVSGGYTF.

The chain has TRBV7-9 and TRBJ1-2, with TRBD1 as a possible D gene (5 bases). The germline V and J ends were trimmed by 4 bases and 5 bases, with 8 bases remaining between them. The CDR3 contains 12 residues. CDR1 and CDR2 from the germline V gene are SEHNR and FQNEAQ (reference sequence). The CDR3 sequence is CASSSTGYGYTF. CDR3 coding DNA: TGTGCCAGCAGCTCAACAGGATATGGCTACACCTTC. Full variable domain (outside the CDR3, taken from reference TRBV7-9 and TRBJ1-2): DTGVSQNPRHKITKRGQNVTFRCDPISEHNRLYWYRQTLGQGPEFLTYFQNEAQLEKSRLLSDRFSAERPKGSFSTLEIQRTEQGDSAMYLCASSSTGYGYTFGSGTRLTVV.

The chain employs TRBV10-3 and TRBJ2-5, with TRBD2 identical over 9 bases. CDR1 and CDR2 (germline): ENHRY, SYGVKD. The CDR3 is 13 amino acids. Unmatched junction bases numbered 2, after V lost 4 bases and J lost 5 bases. The CDR3 sequence: CAISVSGSETQYF. Written as DNA, the CDR3 is TGTGCCATCAGTGTTAGCGGGAGTGAGACCCAGTACTTC.

V usage is TRBV24-1 and J usage is TRBJ2-3; D unclear. The CDR3 sequence is 11 residues long. V was trimmed by 6 bases and J by 3 bases, leaving 3 bases between them. In germline, CDR1 is KGHDR, CDR2 SFDVKD. The CDR3 DNA is TGTGCCACCAGTCGTACAGATACGCAGTATTTT. Residues: CATSRTDTQYF.

CDR3 coding DNA: TGTGCCAGCAGTTTGGCGCGGCTAGCGGGAACAGAGACCCAGTACTTC. The encoded protein is CASSLARLAGTETQYF. This sequence joins TRBV28 and TRBJ2-5; 9 bases match TRBD2. Per germline, CDR1 MDHEN and CDR2 SYDVKM. V shed 3 bases, J shed 4 bases, and the junction held 9 bases outside the gene matches. The CDR3 runs 16 residues.

J is TRBJ2-3 and V is TRBV27, with D maybe TRBD2 (5 bases). Trimming took 1 base from V and 3 from J, leaving 8 bases between them. The CDR3 is 14 amino acids. The V gene's germline CDR1 is MNHEY and CDR2 SMNVEV (reference sequence). This CDR3 is CASSLWGETDTQYF. CDR3 DNA sequence: TGTGCCAGCAGTTTATGGGGAGAGACAGATACGCAGTATTTT.

This chain links TRBV11-2 with TRBJ1-5; 7 bases are a match to TRBD1. Unmatched junction bases numbered 2, after V lost 5 bases and J lost 7 bases. From germline, CDR1 is SGHAT and CDR2 FQNNGV. This CDR3 has 12 amino acids. The chain's CDR3 is CASSNRGQPQHF. CDR3 coding DNA: TGTGCCAGCAGCAACAGGGGACAGCCCCAGCATTTT.

Only one count was recorded for this clone. The CDR3 is CASSEWRLATTINEQFF. CDR3 DNA: TGTGCCAGCAGTGAATGGAGACTAGCAACTACTATAAATGAGCAGTTCTTC. J is TRBJ2-1 and V is TRBV2; 7 bases fit TRBD2. The germline gives CDR1 SNHLY, CDR2 FYNNEI. V trimming: 2 bases; J trimming: 7 bases; junction bases outside the gene matches: 14. The CDR3 length is 17 residues.

The table lists this clone with a count of one. The chain links TRBV2 to TRBJ2-5; the D is unclear. There are 12 residues in the CDR3. V was trimmed by 7 bases and J by 0 bases, leaving 6 bases between them. Looked up from germline, CDR1 is SNHLY and CDR2 is FYNNEI. The CDR3 DNA reads TGTGCCAGCACAGACAACCAAGAGACCCAGTACTTC. This gives the protein CASTDNQETQYF.

The chain joins TRBV5-1 to TRBJ1-1; 7 bases align to TRBD1. Trimming cost V 7 bases and J 3 bases; bases outside gene matches: 6. From germline, CDR1 is SGHRS and CDR2 YFSETQ. The CDR3 extends over 13 amino acids. In DNA, the CDR3 is TGCGCCAGCCGCATAACAGGGGACACTGAAGCTTTCTTT. Protein sequence: CASRITGDTEAFF.

CDR3 bases: TGTGCCAGCAGTAGTAACAGGGGAAACAATCAGCCCCAGCATTTT. Its translation is CASSSNRGNNQPQHF. The chain is built from TRBV6-6 and TRBJ1-5; 7 nucleotides align to TRBD1. The germline V gene encodes CDR1 MNHNY and CDR2 SVGAGI (reference sequence). V dropped 5 bases and J dropped 3; count of bases not matched to a gene: 7. This CDR3 is built from 15 residues.

V gene TRBV25-1 combines with J gene TRBJ2-7, with TRBD2 matching over 10 bases. The junction had 6 bases not matched to a gene; V was cut back by 2 bases and J by 2 bases. The CDR3 runs to 16 residues. CDR1 and CDR2 (germline): MGHDK, SYGVNS. The CDR3 reads CASSEPGLAGAYEQYF. The CDR3 DNA sequence: TGTGCCAGCAGTGAACCCGGCCTAGCGGGAGCCTACGAGCAGTACTTC.

V and J are TRBV28 and TRBJ2-3, with 14 bases matching TRBD2. The length of the CDR3 is 20 residues. Germline-derived CDR1 and CDR2 are MDHEN and SYDVKM. With V trimmed by 4 bases and J by 5 bases, 17 bases remained unmatched. The CDR3 sequence: CASSSPTGGTSGSRRDTQYF. CDR3 sequence (DNA): TGTGCCAGCAGTTCCCCCACCGGGGGGACTAGCGGGAGTAGGAGAGATACGCAGTATTTT.

The chain is built from TRBV10-3 and TRBJ2-3; 9 bases map to TRBD1. Per the germline V gene, CDR1 is ENHRY and CDR2 is SYGVKD. The CDR3 sequence is 15 residues long. V lost 6 bases and J lost 0; bases outside the gene matches: 4. The CDR3 reads CAISTDRGSTDTQYF. DNA of the CDR3: TGTGCCATCAGCACCGACAGGGGGAGCACAGATACGCAGTATTTT.

The rearrangement uses TRBV5-1 and TRBJ2-5; no firm D call. Germline assignment: CDR1 SGHRS and CDR2 YFSETQ. The CDR3 is 13 residues long. Between the trimmed V and J ends, which lost 2 bases and 5 bases, there was a span of 10 bases. The CDR3 nucleotides read TGCGCCAGCAGCTTACAGACGGATGAGACCCAGTACTTC. It is translated as CASSLQTDETQYF.

The count of this clone is one. V is TRBV29-1 and J is TRBJ2-5, with D possibly matching TRBD1 (5 bases). CDR3 size: 15 residues. With 4 bases removed from V and 5 bases from J, the gap between germline ends came to 20 bases. CDR1 is SQVTM, CDR2 ANQGSEA, per germline. In DNA, the CDR3 is TGCAGCGTTGCGGCAGGGTCGACGGTCGGGGAGACCCAGTACTTC. Residues: CSVAAGSTVGETQYF.

The chain links TRBV11-3 to TRBJ2-3; 13 bases are shared with TRBD2. The length of the CDR3 is 19 residues. Germline V gives CDR1 SGHNT, CDR2 YENEEA. J was trimmed by 3 bases and V by 0 bases; bases with no gene match: 9. The CDR3, as DNA: TGTGCCAGCAGCTTAGACGGGGGGACTAGCGGGACTGAAACAGATACGCAGTATTTT. Amino acid sequence: CASSLDGGTSGTETDTQYF.